This TCR beta chain was captured by sequencing in a study of Ad26.COV2.S vaccination and SARS-CoV-2 variants. At the level of the study: Ad26.COV2.S was injected intramuscularly once or twice, 56 days apart.

The data were produced by immunoSEQ multiplex PCR, yet TCRdb's version contains in-frame clones alone and is incomplete. The sample lists just over 350,000 clones; 85% were seen once. Treatment meaning: 19 received Ad26.COV2.S at low or high dose, single or two shots; five or six received placebo; per-sample allocation not given. Specimen acquisition occurred on day 63 following the initial vaccine or placebo injection. The shot given was an Ad26 vector that makes Wuhan-strain SARS-CoV-2 spike. Study results and limitations: Participants in the vaccine arm had higher spike-specific TCR breadth; placebo recipients had lower. Possible underestimation of total T cell responses by the TCR breadth and depth analyses was noted.

Worth noting for this clone: Antigen unknown.

The length of the CDR3 is 17 residues. Trimming cost V 4 bases and J 2 bases; bases outside gene matches: 11. From germline, CDR1 is SGHRS and CDR2 YFSETQ. This receptor was obtained from a person between 18 and 65 years old who received the Ad26.COV2.S COVID-19 vaccine or a placebo. The specimen comprised peripheral blood, sampled in a trial of Ad26.COV2.S vaccine versus placebo. This chain links TRBV5-1 with TRBJ2-5, with TRBD2 matching 10 bases. The CDR3 here is CASSPQAGGPGQETQYF. As DNA, the CDR3 is TGCGCCAGCAGCCCCCAAGCGGGGGGGCCGGGGCAAGAGACCCAGTACTTC.